These 24 T cell receptor beta chains were all obtained from the same sample, sequenced in a study of blood T cells in healthy people across ages. PCR was performed a second time for roughly 6 to 12 cycles using a sample-barcoded 5' primer and a J-beta primer mix. One entry per CDR3 protein results from TCRdb running MiXCR on the 5' RACE reads. The table has 1,500,000 or so distinct CDR3 sequences, under 55% seen once. Sequenced sample: blood. All receptors come from a young woman in good health.

Comment on this clonotype: The junction and the germline gene differ at one end; a read error may be behind it. V usage is TRBV5-6 and J usage is TRBJ2-1; 7 nucleotides line up with TRBD2. CDR1 and CDR2 (germline): SGHDT, YYEEEE. The CDR3 length is 17 residues. The CDR3 protein is CASGLAGGRAPYNEQFF. CDR3 sequence (DNA): TGTGCCAGCGGCTTGGCCGGGGGGAGGGCCCCCTACAATGAGCAGTTCTTC. Using reference TRBV5-6 and TRBJ2-1 for the parts outside the CDR3, the full variable domain is DAGVTQSPTHLIKTRGQQVTLRCSPKSGHDTVSWYQQALGQGPQFIFQYYEEEERQRGNFPDRFSGHQFPNYSSELNVNALLLGDSALYLCASGLAGGRAPYNEQFFGPGTRLTVL.

The CDR3 here is CASSSRGMRQPQHF. For the CDR3, the DNA is TGTGCCAGCAGTTCCAGAGGTATGCGGCAGCCCCAGCATTTT. The V gene is TRBV6-2 or TRBV6-3, the J gene TRBJ1-5, with no clear D. This CDR3 spans 14 amino acids. From germline, CDR1 is MNHEY and CDR2 SVGEGT. The V end was cut by 4 bases, the J end by 7 bases, with 14 bases between.

The chain joins TRBV9 to TRBJ2-1, with 8 positions matching TRBD1. Germline V CDR1 and CDR2: SGDLS, YYNGEE. After removal of 6 bases from V and 2 bases from J, the junction contained 4 bases not matched to a gene. This CDR3 comprises 14 residues. In DNA, the CDR3 is TGTGCCAGCACACAGGGGGTGGCCTACAATGAGCAGTTCTTC. Its protein is CASTQGVAYNEQFF.

This clonotype was seen a few times. V is TRBV7-9 and J is TRBJ2-5; 7 bases align to TRBD2. CDR1 and CDR2 from the germline V gene are SEHNR and FQNEAQ (reference sequence). The CDR3 contains 15 residues. With V trimmed by 2 bases and J by 2 bases, 5 bases remained unmatched. The CDR3 DNA follows: TGTGCCAGCAGCTTAACACTAGCGACTCAAGAGACCCAGTACTTC. Its protein product is CASSLTLATQETQYF.

The chain employs TRBV27 and TRBJ1-1, with D unresolved. The V end lost 7 bases, the J end lost 2 bases, and 14 bases lay between the germline ends. The CDR3 length is 14 residues. Germline V lookup: CDR1 MNHEY, CDR2 SMNVEV (reference sequence). Here the CDR3 reads CASTVSRDNTEAFF. CDR3 in DNA: TGTGCCAGCACAGTCTCGAGGGATAACACTGAAGCTTTCTTT.

The table lists this clonotype with a few counts. This sequence joins TRBV7-9 and TRBJ2-1; TRBD2 agrees at 7 bases. V lost 5 bases, J lost 9 bases, and 13 bases stayed unmatched. Germline V gene data show CDR1 as SEHNR and CDR2 as FQNEAQ (reference sequence). The CDR3 extends over 15 amino acids. As DNA, the CDR3 is TGTGCCAGCAGCGACACCGGGACTACATTCTCTGAGCAGTTCTTC. Amino acids: CASSDTGTTFSEQFF. Variable domain in full (rest from reference TRBV7-9 and TRBJ2-1): DTGVSQNPRHKITKRGQNVTFRCDPISEHNRLYWYRQTLGQGPEFLTYFQNEAQLEKSRLLSDRFSAERPKGSFSTLEIQRTEQGDSAMYLCASSDTGTTFSEQFFGPGTRLTVL.

This sequence joins TRBV7-8 and TRBJ2-4; maybe TRBD1 (5 bases). TRBJ2-7 matches the DNA end more closely, so the J call is doubtful. The CDR3 extends over 16 amino acids. Germline V gene lookup returns CDR1 SGHVS and CDR2 FQNEAQ. The CDR3 DNA follows: TGTGCCAGCAGCCCACAACCGACAGCTGTCACCTACGAGCAGTACTTC. Translated: CASSPQPTAVTYEQYF.

This clonotype was counted once. The V and J genes are TRBV27 and TRBJ2-3, with 12 bases lining up with TRBD2. Germline CDR1 reads MNHEY; CDR2 reads SMNVEV (reference sequence). J lost 4 bases, V lost 4 bases, and 6 bases had no gene match. This CDR3 contains 16 residues. In DNA, the CDR3 is TGTGCCAGCAGTTCCCTAGCGGGGGGGCACGCAGATACGCAGTATTTT. The encoded protein is CASSSLAGGHADTQYF.

This clonotype was seen only a few times. The chain carries TRBV12-3 or TRBV12-4 and TRBJ1-6; D gene uncertain. V dropped 5 bases and J dropped 10 bases, with 15 bases sitting between them. The CDR3 contains 14 residues. The CDR3 spells CASSNRALGSPLHF. The CDR3 nucleotides are TGTGCCAGCAGTAACCGGGCCCTAGGCTCACCCCTCCACTTT.

This clonotype appeared once. The J gene is TRBJ2-1, the V gene TRBV15, with 11 bases aligning to TRBD2. Germline assignment: CDR1 LNHNV and CDR2 YYDKDF (reference sequence). The junction had 3 bases not matched to a gene; V was cut back by 5 bases and J by 3 bases. The CDR3 consists of 15 residues. The CDR3 spells CATSRSGGDYNEQFF. The CDR3 coding sequence is TGTGCCACCAGCCGTAGCGGGGGGGACTACAATGAGCAGTTCTTC.

CDR3 sequence reads: CSAGAPSGSSNEQFF. CDR3 coding DNA: TGCAGTGCTGGGGCCCCTAGCGGGAGCAGCAATGAGCAGTTCTTC. The chain couples TRBV20-1 to TRBJ2-1; 10 nucleotides agree with TRBD2. V lost 5 bases to trimming and J lost 6 bases; unmatched junction nucleotides: 10. Germline CDR1 is DFQATT and CDR2 is SNEGSKA (reference sequence). This CDR3 is built from 15 residues.

The chain carries TRBV9 and TRBJ1-2; TRBD1 matches 8 bases. CDR1 SGDLS and CDR2 YYNGEE come from the germline V gene. Trimming cost V 1 base and J 8 bases; bases outside gene matches: 1. This CDR3 is built from 12 residues. CDR3 amino acids: CASSVSGGGYTF. CDR3 sequence (DNA): TGTGCCAGCAGCGTATCAGGGGGCGGCTACACCTTC.

The chain couples TRBV15 to TRBJ2-5; D unclear. V lost 5 bases and J lost 5, with 12 bases in between. Germline V gene sequence: CDR1 LNHNV, CDR2 YYDKDF (reference sequence). CDR3 length: 13 residues. This CDR3 reads CATSRTIRETQYF. In DNA form, the CDR3 reads TGTGCCACCAGCCGTACAATTAGGGAGACCCAGTACTTC.

Only a few counts were recorded for this clonotype. This chain uses TRBV4-3 with TRBJ2-4; D unclear. CDR1 and CDR2 (germline): LGHNA, YSLEER. CDR3 size: 17 residues. V dropped 0 bases and J dropped 0 bases, with 12 bases sitting between them. CDR3 in amino acids: CASSQEGPPLAKNIQYF. In nucleotides, the CDR3 is TGCGCCAGCAGCCAAGAGGGCCCTCCCTTAGCCAAAAACATTCAGTACTTC.

This clonotype was observed a few times. The chain employs TRBV5-1 and TRBJ1-2, with 7 bases lining up with TRBD1. The CDR3 loop spans 14 amino acids. V gave up 0 bases and J gave up 8 bases; unmatched junction bases: 7. Germline values: CDR1 SGHRS, CDR2 YFSETQ. The CDR3 DNA is TGCGCCAGCAGCTTGGGGGTACAGGGGAGCGGCTACACCTTC. Residues: CASSLGVQGSGYTF.

The chain couples TRBV7-9 to TRBJ2-3; D possibly corresponds to TRBD1 (5 bases). This CDR3 spans 16 amino acids. Trimming shortened V by 0 bases and J by 2 bases, and 12 bases separated the two germline ends. CDR1 SEHNR and CDR2 FQNEAQ come from the germline V gene (reference sequence). CDR3 bases: TGTGCCAGCAGCTTAGCGTGGCAGGGAAACACAGATACGCAGTATTTT. This codes for CASSLAWQGNTDTQYF.

The chain has TRBV7-2 and TRBJ1-2; 12 bases are shared with TRBD1. Per the germline V gene, CDR1 is SGHTA and CDR2 is FQGNSA. The ends lost 4 bases at V and 8 bases at J; junction bases unmatched: 8. The CDR3 spans 15 residues. The CDR3 DNA follows: TGTGCCAGCAGCTCACCGGGACAGGGGGCCAAGGGCTACACCTTC. Translating it yields CASSSPGQGAKGYTF.

The gene calls are TRBV4-3 and TRBJ2-5, with TRBD2 matching 7 bases. Trimming removed 0 bases from V and 5 bases from J; junction bases left unmatched: 18. Germline CDR1 and CDR2: LGHNA and YSLEER. This CDR3 is 19 amino acids long. The CDR3 region is CASSQDYLAVGSLGETQYF. The CDR3 nucleotides are TGCGCCAGCAGCCAAGATTATCTAGCGGTAGGGAGCCTGGGTGAGACCCAGTACTTC.

This chain connects TRBV5-1 to TRBJ2-7, with 7 bases matching TRBD2. Gene TRBJ2-5 matches the end of the DNA better, so the J call may be wrong. Germline V gene lookup returns CDR1 SGHRS and CDR2 YFSETQ. CDR3 length: 17 residues. Here the CDR3 reads CASHQGGLTPGWETQYF. CDR3 sequence (DNA): TGCGCCAGCCACCAGGGAGGGTTGACCCCCGGTTGGGAGACCCAGTACTTC.

There are a few counts of this clonotype. The gene calls are TRBV12-3 or TRBV12-4 and TRBJ2-1, with D unclear. The CDR3 runs to 13 residues. The germline V and J ends were trimmed by 6 bases and 7 bases, with 13 bases remaining between them. CDR3 nucleotides: TGTGCCAGCAGCGCCCGGTGGGGTAATGAGCAGTTCTTC. Translation gives CASSARWGNEQFF.

The gene calls are TRBV4-3 and TRBJ2-7; 10 bases agree with TRBD1. In germline, CDR1 is LGHNA, CDR2 YSLEER. V shed 0 bases, J shed 6 bases, and the junction held 5 bases outside the gene matches. The CDR3 spans 15 residues. CDR3 nucleotide sequence: TGCGCCAGCAGCCAAGATAGGGGGACAGGGGTCGAGCAGTACTTC. Residues: CASSQDRGTGVEQYF.

This chain links TRBV12-3 or TRBV12-4 with TRBJ2-1; D is unclear. Trimming stripped 7 bases from V and 1 base from J, with 11 bases between. The CDR3 spans 14 residues. CDR3 nucleotide sequence: TGTGCCAGCAACGAGTTCGGTTCCTACAATGAGCAGTTCTTC. Residues: CASNEFGSYNEQFF.

This clonotype was detected once. The CDR3 does not close with the conserved phenylalanine or tryptophan, likely indicating a read error. The chain carries TRBV20-1 and TRBJ1-1; a possible D gene is TRBD1 (6 bases). Germline assignment: CDR1 DFQATT and CDR2 SNEGSKA (reference sequence). Trimming pared 5 bases from V and 1 base from J, leaving 11 bases between. The CDR3 sequence is 13 residues long. CDR3 amino acids: CSAVRTENTEAFS. The CDR3 region has the DNA TGCAGTGCTGTGAGGACAGAGAACACTGAAGCTTTCTCT.

A few counts support this clonotype. The gene calls are TRBV6-5 and TRBJ2-3, with 7 nucleotides matching TRBD1. V lost 8 bases, J lost 2 bases, and 10 bases stayed unmatched. Germline V gene lookup returns CDR1 MNHEY and CDR2 SVGAGI. This CDR3 spans 15 amino acids. The CDR3 DNA is TGTGCCAGCTCCCAAGGGGACAGACTCACAGATACGCAGTATTTT. Its protein is CASSQGDRLTDTQYF.